This T cell receptor beta chain comes out of a study of blood T cell repertoires in COVID-19. In the study overall: The United States, Italy and Spain were the sources of the acute and convalescent COVID-19 samples. The analysed material was cDNA or gDNA that came from T cells, B-cell-depleted T cells, or PBMCs.

Authors' analysis steps: The assay estimated nucleated cells by amplifying reference gene primers. Data came from immunoSEQ multiplex PCR; TCRdb stores just in-frame clones and leaves some out. V, J and clone size are taken as reported in that table, and D and trimming were inferred from the DNA itself. This repertoire shows approximately 190,000 clones, roughly 80% found once; its top ten account for roughly 7.1%. Germline CDR1 KGHSH, CDR2 LQKENI. This CDR3 spans 17 amino acids. Trimming cost V 1 base and J 0 bases, with 13 bases left between them. Seattle patients were enrolled during active infection and followed longitudinally.

The sample taken for sequencing was peripheral blood. The TCR comes from a woman aged 55-69 years with COVID-19, enrolled during active disease. The chain joins TRBV18 to TRBJ1-3; D not certain. The CDR3: CASSPLRPGGSGNTIYF. The CDR3 bases are TGTGCCAGCTCACCACTCCGCCCGGGAGGCTCTGGAAACACCATATATTTT.